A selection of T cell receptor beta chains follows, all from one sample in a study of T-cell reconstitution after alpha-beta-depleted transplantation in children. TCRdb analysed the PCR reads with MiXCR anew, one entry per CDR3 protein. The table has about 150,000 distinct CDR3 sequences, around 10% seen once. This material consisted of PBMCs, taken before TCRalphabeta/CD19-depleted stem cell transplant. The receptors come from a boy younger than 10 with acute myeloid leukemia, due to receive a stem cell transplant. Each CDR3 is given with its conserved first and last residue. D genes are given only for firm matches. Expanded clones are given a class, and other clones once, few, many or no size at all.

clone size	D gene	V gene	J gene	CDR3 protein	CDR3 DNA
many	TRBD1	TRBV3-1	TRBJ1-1	CASSHNPGTANTEAFF	TGTGCCAGCAGCCATAACCCCGGGACAGCGAACACTGAAGCTTTCTTT
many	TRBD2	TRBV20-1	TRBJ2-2	CSAQKTGRDTGELFF	TGCAGTGCTCAAAAGACCGGGAGGGACACCGGGGAGCTGTTTTTT
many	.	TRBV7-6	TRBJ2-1	CASSLSSRGRWGEQFF	TGTGCCAGCAGCTTATCGTCCCGGGGGAGGTGGGGTGAGCAGTTCTTC
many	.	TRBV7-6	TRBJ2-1	CASSLRLWNEQFF	TGTGCCAGCAGCTTACGCCTCTGGAATGAGCAGTTCTTC
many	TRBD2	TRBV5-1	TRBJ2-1	CASSTGLGANEQFF	TGCGCCAGCAGCACCGGACTAGGTGCCAATGAGCAGTTCTTC
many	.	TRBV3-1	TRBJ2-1	CASSHRQGVYEQFF	TGTGCCAGCAGCCATCGGCAGGGTGTGTATGAGCAGTTCTTC
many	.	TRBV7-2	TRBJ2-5	CASSLALGLPPETQF	TGTGCCAGCAGCTTAGCGCTCGGACTACCTCCGGAGACCCAGTTC
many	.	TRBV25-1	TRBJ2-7	CASSRRPGNEQYF	TGTGCCAGCAGTCGTCGCCCGGGTAACGAGCAGTACTTC
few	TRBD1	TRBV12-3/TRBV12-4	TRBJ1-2	CASTEQQGAQGYTF	TGTGCCAGCACTGAACAACAGGGGGCGCAGGGCTACACCTTC
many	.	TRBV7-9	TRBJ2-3	CASSLVGDTDTQYF	TGTGCCAGCAGCTTAGTGGGAGACACAGATACGCAGTATTTT
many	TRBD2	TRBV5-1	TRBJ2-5	CASSPGLAEQETQYF	TGCGCCAGCAGCCCGGGACTAGCGGAACAAGAGACCCAGTACTTC
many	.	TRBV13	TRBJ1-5	CASSLYGQPQHF	TGTGCCAGCAGCTTGTACGGTCAGCCCCAGCATTTT
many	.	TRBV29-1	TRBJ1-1	CSARSGRGGEAFF	TGCAGCGCCCGATCAGGCAGGGGAGGTGAAGCTTTCTTT
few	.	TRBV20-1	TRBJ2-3	CSAPVPRWRDSSTDTQYF	TGCAGTGCCCCCGTCCCGAGGTGGCGGGACAGTAGCACAGATACGCAGTATTTT
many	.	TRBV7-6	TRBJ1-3	CASSLAGPGNTIYF	TGTGCCAGCAGCTTAGCCGGACCTGGAAACACCATATATTTT
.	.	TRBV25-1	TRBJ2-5	CASSPTAETQYF	TGTGCCAGCAGCCCCACGGCTGAGACCCAGTACTTC
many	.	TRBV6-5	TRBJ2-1	CASSYSSRHSYNEQFF	TGTGCCAGCAGTTACTCTTCGAGACACTCCTACAATGAGCAGTTCTTC
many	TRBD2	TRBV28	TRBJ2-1	CATDTSGTRLREQFF	TGTGCCACCGACACCAGCGGGACTCGGCTTCGAGAGCAGTTCTTC
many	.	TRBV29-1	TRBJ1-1	CSVEDQDVTGLGAFF	TGCAGCGTTGAAGACCAGGACGTCACGGGTCTAGGTGCTTTCTTT
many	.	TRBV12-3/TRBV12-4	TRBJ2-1	CASSTDRTNEQFF	TGTGCCAGCAGTACTGACAGGACCAATGAGCAGTTCTTC
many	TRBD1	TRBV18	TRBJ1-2	CASSPDRDYGYTF	TGTGCCAGCAGCCCGGACAGGGACTATGGCTACACCTTC
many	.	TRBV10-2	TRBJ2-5	CASSQRTRQETQYF	TGCGCCAGCAGTCAAAGGACTCGCCAAGAGACCCAGTACTTC
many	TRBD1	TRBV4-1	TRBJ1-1	CASSHGGQGETEAFF	TGCGCCAGCAGCCACGGGGGACAGGGTGAAACTGAAGCTTTCTTT
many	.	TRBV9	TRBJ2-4	CASSVVPSGPGNIQYF	TGTGCCAGCAGCGTAGTTCCCAGCGGGCCGGGAAACATTCAGTACTTC
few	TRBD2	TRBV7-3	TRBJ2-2	CASSLSGRGTGELFF	TGTGCCAGCAGCTTAAGCGGGAGAGGCACCGGGGAGCTGTTTTTT
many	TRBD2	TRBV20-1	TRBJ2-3	CSAFGTSGGSTDTQYF	TGCAGTGCTTTTGGGACTAGCGGGGGAAGCACAGATACGCAGTATTTT
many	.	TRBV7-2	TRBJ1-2	CASSFQRHGYTF	TGTGCCAGCAGCTTCCAAAGGCATGGCTACACCTTC
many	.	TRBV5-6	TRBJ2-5	CASSFGEGETQYF	TGTGCCAGCAGCTTTGGGGAAGGAGAGACCCAGTACTTC
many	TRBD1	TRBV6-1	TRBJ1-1	CASRSDRGVYTEAFF	TGTGCCAGCAGGAGCGACAGGGGAGTATACACTGAAGCTTTCTTT
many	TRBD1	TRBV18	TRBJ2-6	CASSLGQGWISGANVLTF	TGTGCCAGCTCACTAGGACAGGGGTGGATCTCTGGGGCCAACGTCCTGACTTTC
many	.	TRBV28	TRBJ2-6	CASSSPPRANVLTF	TGTGCCAGCAGTTCCCCTCCCCGGGCCAACGTCCTGACTTTC
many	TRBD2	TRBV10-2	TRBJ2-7	CASRRLAGGPNEQYF	TGCGCCAGCAGAAGATTAGCGGGAGGGCCTAACGAGCAGTACTTC
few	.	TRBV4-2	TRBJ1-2	CASSPGLRGGYTF	TGTGCCAGCAGCCCCGGGCTCCGCGGCGGCTACACCTTC
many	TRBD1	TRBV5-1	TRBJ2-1	CASSLGQGSLYNEQFF	TGCGCCAGCAGCTTGGGACAGGGGTCTTTGTACAATGAGCAGTTCTTC
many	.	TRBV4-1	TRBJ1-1	CASSQNLQGLGAFF	TGCGCCAGCAGCCAAAATCTACAAGGCCTGGGGGCTTTCTTT
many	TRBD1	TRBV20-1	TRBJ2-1	CSPGQGSDEQFF	TGCAGTCCGGGACAGGGAAGCGATGAGCAGTTCTTC
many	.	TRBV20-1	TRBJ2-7	CSAHAVRPGPYEQYF	TGCAGTGCTCATGCGGTCCGCCCGGGGCCCTACGAGCAGTACTTC
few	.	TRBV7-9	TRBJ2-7	CAAMGASPYEQYF	TGTGCCGCCATGGGGGCAAGCCCCTACGAGCAGTACTTC
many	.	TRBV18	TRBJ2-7	CASSDFWTPLYYEQYF	TGTGCCAGCTCGGATTTTTGGACGCCCCTTTATTACGAGCAGTACTTC
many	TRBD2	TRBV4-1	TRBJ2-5	CASSQGLAGSGTQYF	TGCGCCAGCAGCCAAGGACTAGCGGGGTCAGGGACCCAGTACTTC
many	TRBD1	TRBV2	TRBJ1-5	CASGQGGTSNQPQHF	TGTGCCAGCGGGCAGGGGGGCACTAGCAATCAGCCCCAGCATTTT
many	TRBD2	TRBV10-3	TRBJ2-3	CAISAAGGPSRDTQYF	TGTGCCATCAGTGCGGCGGGAGGGCCGTCCAGGGATACGCAGTATTTT
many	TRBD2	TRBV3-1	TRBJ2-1	CASSHGGVGYNEQFF	TGTGCCAGCAGCCATGGGGGGGTGGGGTACAATGAGCAGTTCTTC
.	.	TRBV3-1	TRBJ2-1	CASTQDGALRKIQNEQFF	TGTGCCTCCACCCAAGACGGGGCTCTTCGGAAGATACAGAATGAGCAGTTCTTC
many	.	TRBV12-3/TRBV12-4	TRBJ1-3	CASSFDSWRNTIYF	TGTGCCAGCAGTTTTGATTCATGGAGAAACACCATATATTTT
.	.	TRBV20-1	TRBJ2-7	CSAKGGSYEQYF	TGCAGTGCTAAGGGGGGGTCCTACGAGCAGTACTTC
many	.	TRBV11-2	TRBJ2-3	CASSLVPTSTPWIGTQYF	TGTGCCAGCAGCTTAGTCCCCACGAGCACCCCATGGATTGGTACGCAGTATTTT
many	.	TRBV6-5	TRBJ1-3	CASSYSIGAGSGNTIYF	TGTGCCAGCAGTTACTCGATAGGGGCCGGCTCTGGAAACACCATATATTTT
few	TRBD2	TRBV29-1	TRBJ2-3	CSATNSGTSGSTDTQYF	TGCAGCGCTACTAATTCTGGGACTAGCGGAAGCACAGATACGCAGTATTTT